This TCR beta chain was retrieved from a study of cytomegalovirus exposure and HLA in healthy donors. Study context: Genetic ancestry analysis placed over 75% of the 398 donors that were genotyped in the Caucasian-associated cluster.

Regarding this clone: Its antigen is as yet unknown.

General study results and limits: Within a later analysis, the majority of CMV-associated TCR beta chains appeared HLA-restricted.

There are 13 residues in the CDR3. Germline V gene lookup returns CDR1 KGHSH and CDR2 LQKENI. Unmatched junction bases numbered 9, after V lost 6 bases and J lost 8 bases. PCR was performed using 60 Vbeta and 13 Jbeta primers. Profiled with immunoSEQ multiplex PCR; TCRdb holds only in-frame clones, not every one. The profile covers under 150,000 clones, with approximately 79% appearing a single time and 6.5% to 8.5% taken by the ten largest. The sequence derives from a woman aged 40 to 50 in good health and CMV-seropositive. The chain joins TRBV18 to TRBJ1-2; 7 bases are a match to TRBD1. The specimen was PBMCs. The CDR3 here is CASSPTDRDGYTF. The CDR3, as DNA: TGTGCCAGCTCTCCCACAGACAGGGACGGCTACACCTTC.